This TCR beta chain was found in a study of T cell responses to AZD1222 COVID-19 vaccine. Notes on the study in general: Just a handful of people given AZD1222 tested seropositive at baseline.

Trimming removed 6 bases at V and 5 bases at J, with 13 bases between. CDR1 is SNHLY, CDR2 FYNNEI, per germline. The CDR3 covers 13 residues. Remarks on this clone: Its target is unknown.

Clones were sequenced by immunoSEQ multiplex PCR, and TCRdb holds only the in-frame ones, with some missing. The data contain 130,000 or so clones, 85% to 90% of them singletons. The clonotype originates from an adult in good health. The chain employs TRBV2 and TRBJ1-1, with D maybe TRBD1 (6 bases). The sample consisted of peripheral blood, taken on day 0 of AZD1222 vaccination. The CDR3 protein is CASRREGGTEAFF. DNA for the CDR3: TGTGCCAGCAGAAGAGAGGGGGGGACTGAAGCTTTCTTT.